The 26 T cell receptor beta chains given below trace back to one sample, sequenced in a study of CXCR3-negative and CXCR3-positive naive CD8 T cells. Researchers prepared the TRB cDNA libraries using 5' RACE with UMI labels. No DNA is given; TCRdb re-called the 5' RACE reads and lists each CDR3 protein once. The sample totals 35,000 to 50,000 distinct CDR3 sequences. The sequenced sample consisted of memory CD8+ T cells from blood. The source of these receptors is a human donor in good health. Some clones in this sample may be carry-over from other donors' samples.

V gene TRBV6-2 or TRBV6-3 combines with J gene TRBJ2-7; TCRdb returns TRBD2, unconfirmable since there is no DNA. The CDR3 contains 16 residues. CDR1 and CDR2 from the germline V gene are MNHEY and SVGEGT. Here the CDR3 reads CASSYSPRGFAHEQYF.

The CDR3 sequence is CSARTGWQETQYF. The V call is TRBV20-1, the J call TRBJ2-5; TCRdb calls TRBD1, which cannot be checked without DNA. Germline values: CDR1 DFQATT, CDR2 SNEGSKA (reference sequence). The CDR3 covers 13 residues.

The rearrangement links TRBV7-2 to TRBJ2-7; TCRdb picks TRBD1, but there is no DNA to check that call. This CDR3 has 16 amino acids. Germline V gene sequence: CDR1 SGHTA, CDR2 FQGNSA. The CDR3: CASSLIGQVNSYEQYF.

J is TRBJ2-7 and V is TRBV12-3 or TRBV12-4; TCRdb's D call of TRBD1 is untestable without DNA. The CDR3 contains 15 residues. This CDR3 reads CASSLTGQETYEQYF.

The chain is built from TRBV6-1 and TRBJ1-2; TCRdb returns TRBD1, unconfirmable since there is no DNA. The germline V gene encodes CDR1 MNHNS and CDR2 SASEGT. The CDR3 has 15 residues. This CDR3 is CASRTPTGTNYGYTF.

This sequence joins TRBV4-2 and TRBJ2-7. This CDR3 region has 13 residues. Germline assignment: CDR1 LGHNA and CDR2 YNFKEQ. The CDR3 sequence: CASSQERFYEQYF.

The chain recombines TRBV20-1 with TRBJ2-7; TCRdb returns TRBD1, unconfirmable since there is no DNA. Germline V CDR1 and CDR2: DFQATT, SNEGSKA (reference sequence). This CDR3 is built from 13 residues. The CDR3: CSATSGQGYEQYF.

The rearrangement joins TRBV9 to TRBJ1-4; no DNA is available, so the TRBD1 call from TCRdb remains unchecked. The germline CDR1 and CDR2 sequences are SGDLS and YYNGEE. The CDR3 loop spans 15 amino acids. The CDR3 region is CASSVEGVTNEKLFF.

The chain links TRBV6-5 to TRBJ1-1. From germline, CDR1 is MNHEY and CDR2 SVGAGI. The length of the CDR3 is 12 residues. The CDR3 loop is CAAFRLGTEAFF.

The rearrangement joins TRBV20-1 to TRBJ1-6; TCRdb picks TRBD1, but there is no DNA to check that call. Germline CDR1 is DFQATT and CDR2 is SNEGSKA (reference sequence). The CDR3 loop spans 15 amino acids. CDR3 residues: CSASDYRGDNPPLHF.

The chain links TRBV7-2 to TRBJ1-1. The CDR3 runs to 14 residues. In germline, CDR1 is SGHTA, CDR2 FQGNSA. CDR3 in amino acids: CASSLLFSNTEAFF. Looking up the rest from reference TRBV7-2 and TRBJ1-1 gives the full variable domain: GAGVSQSPSNKVTEKGKDVELRCDPISGHTALYWYRQSLGQGLEFLIYFQGNSAPDKSGLPSDRFSAERTGGSVSTLTIQRTQQEDSAVYLCASSLLFSNTEAFFGQGTRLTVV.

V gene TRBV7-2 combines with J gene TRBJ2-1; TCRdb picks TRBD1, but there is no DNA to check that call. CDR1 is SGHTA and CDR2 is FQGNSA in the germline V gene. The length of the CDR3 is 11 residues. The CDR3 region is CASMGLWGQFF.

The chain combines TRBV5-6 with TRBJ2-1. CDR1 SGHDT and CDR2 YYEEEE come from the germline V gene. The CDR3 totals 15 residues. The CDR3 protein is CASSIGTSSYNEQFF.

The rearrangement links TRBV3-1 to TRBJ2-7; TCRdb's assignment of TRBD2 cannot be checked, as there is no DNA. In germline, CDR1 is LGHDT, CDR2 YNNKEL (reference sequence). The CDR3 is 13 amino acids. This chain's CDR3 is CASSQLAGPEQYF.

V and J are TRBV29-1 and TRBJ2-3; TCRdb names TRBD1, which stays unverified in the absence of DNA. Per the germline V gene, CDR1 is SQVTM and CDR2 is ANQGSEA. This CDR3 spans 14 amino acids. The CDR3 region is CSSSRGPSTDTQYF.

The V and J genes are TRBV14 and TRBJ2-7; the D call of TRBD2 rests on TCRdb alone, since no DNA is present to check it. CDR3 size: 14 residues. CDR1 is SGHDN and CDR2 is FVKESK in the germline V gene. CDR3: CASSQDERGYEQYF.

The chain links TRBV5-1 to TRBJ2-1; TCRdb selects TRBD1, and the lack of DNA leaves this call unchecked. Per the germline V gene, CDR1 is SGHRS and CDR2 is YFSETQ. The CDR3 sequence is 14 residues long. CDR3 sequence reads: CASSLAGGPGEQFF.

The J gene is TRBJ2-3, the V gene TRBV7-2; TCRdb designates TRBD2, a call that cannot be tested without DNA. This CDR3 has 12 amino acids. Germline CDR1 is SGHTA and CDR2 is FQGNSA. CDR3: CASYGERDTQYF.

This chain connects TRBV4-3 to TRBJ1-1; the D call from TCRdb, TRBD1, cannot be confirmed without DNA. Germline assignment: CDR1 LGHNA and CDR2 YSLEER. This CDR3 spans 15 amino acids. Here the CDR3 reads CASSQTRQENTEAFF.

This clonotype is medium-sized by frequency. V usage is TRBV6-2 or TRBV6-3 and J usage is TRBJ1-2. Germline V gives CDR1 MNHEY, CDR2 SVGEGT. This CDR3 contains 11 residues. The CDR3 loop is CASGIGYGYTF.

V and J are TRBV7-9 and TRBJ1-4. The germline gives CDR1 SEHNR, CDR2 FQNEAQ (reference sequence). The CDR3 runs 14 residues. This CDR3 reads CASSIPRANEKLFF.

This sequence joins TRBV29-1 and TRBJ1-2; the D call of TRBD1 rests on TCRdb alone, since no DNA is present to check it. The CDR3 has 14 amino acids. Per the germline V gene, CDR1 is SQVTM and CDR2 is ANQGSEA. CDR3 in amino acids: CSVEVTGENYGYTF. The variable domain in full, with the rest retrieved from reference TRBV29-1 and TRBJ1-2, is SAVISQKPSRDICQRGTSLTIQCQVDSQVTMMFWYRQQPGQSLTLIATANQGSEATYESGFVIDKFPISRPNLTFSTLTVSNMSPEDSSIYLCSVEVTGENYGYTFGSGTRLTVV.

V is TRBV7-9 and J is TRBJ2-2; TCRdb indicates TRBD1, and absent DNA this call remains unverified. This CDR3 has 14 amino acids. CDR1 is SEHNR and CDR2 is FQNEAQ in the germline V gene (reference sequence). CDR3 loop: CARRGTPDTGELFF.

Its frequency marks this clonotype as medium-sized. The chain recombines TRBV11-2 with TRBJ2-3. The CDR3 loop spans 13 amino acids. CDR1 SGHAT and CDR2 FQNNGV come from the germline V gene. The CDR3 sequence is CASSLALTDTQYF.

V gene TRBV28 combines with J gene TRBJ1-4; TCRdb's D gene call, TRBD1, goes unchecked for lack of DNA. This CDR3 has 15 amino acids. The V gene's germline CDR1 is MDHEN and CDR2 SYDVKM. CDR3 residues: CASSVIHQTDEKLFF.

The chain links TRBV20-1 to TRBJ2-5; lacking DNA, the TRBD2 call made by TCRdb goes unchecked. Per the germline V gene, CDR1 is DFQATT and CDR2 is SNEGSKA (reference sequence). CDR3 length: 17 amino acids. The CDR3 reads CSAREGLAGAFQETQYF.